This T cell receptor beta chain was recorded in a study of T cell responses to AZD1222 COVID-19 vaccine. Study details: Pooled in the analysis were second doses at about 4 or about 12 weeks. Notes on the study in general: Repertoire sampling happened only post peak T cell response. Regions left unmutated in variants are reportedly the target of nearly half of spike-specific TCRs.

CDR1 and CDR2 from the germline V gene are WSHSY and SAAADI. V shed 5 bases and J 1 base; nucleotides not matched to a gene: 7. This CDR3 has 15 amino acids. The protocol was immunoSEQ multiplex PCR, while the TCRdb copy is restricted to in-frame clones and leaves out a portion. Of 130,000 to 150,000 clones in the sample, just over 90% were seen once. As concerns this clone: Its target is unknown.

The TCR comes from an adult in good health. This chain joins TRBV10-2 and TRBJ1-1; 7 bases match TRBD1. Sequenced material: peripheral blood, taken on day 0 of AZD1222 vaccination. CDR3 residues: CASSHRGAGNTEAFF. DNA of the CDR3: TGCGCCAGCAGTCACAGGGGCGCTGGGAACACTGAAGCTTTCTTT.